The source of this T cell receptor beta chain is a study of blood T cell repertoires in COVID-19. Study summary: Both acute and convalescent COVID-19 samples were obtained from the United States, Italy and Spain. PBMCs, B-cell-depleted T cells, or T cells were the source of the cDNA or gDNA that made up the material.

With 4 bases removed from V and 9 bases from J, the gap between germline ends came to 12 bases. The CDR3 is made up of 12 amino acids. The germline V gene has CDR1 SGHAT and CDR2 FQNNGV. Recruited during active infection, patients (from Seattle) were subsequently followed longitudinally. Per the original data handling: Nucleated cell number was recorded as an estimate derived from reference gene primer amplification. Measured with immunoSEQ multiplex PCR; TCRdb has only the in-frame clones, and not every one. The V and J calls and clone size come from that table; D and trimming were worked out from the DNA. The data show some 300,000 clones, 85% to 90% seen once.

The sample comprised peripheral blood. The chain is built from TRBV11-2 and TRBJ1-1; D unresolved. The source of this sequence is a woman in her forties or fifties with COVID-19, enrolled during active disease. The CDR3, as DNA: TGTGCCAGCAGCTCGACTTATACCCAAGCTTTCTTT. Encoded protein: CASSSTYTQAFF.